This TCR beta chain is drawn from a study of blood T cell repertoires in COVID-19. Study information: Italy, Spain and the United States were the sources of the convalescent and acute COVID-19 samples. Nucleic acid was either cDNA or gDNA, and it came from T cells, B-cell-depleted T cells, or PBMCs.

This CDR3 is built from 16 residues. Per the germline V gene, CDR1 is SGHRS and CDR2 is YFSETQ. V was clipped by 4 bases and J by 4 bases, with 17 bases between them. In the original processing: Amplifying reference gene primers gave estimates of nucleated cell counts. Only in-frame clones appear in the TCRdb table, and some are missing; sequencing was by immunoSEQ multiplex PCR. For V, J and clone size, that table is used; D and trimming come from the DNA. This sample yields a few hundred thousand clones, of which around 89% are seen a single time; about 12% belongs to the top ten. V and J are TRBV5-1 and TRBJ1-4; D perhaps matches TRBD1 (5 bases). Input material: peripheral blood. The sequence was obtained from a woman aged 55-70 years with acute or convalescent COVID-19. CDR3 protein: CASSKRRGVVNEKLFF. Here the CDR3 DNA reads TGCGCCAGCAGCAAACGCCGGGGGGTCGTTAATGAAAAACTGTTTTTT.